A single sample gave rise to the 29 T cell receptor beta chains below, sequenced in a study of blood T cell repertoires in COVID-19. TCRdb's copy holds only in-frame clones and misses some; the assay was immunoSEQ multiplex PCR. The table lists approximately 93,000 clones, roughly 88% of them singletons. The sequenced material came from peripheral blood. The receptors shown here come from a man aged 45-60 years with active or convalescent COVID-19.

The J gene is TRBJ2-2, the V gene TRBV5-1, with 9 bases matching TRBD2. Germline V gene sequence: CDR1 SGHRS, CDR2 YFSETQ. This CDR3 has 13 amino acids. V lost 6 bases, J lost 5 bases, and 2 bases stayed unmatched. CDR3: CASMLAGTGELFF. Written as DNA, the CDR3 is TGCGCCAGCATGCTAGCGGGAACCGGGGAGCTGTTTTTT.

V usage is TRBV21-1 and J usage is TRBJ2-3; the table names TRBD1, a call not compared with the DNA. TRBV21-1 counts as a pseudogene. This CDR3 has 13 residues. The CDR3 DNA reads as TGTGCCTCCCTCGAGGGGGACCCAGATACGCAGTATTTT. Translated, it gives CASLEGDPDTQYF.

The rearrangement uses TRBV11-3 and TRBJ2-7, with TRBD1 matching 8 bases. The CDR3 consists of 18 residues. The J segment lost 7 bases and the V segment lost 1 base, leaving 18 bases of the junction unmatched. Per germline, CDR1 SGHNT and CDR2 YENEEA. The CDR3 here is CASSLAGDAGQEQWEQYF. The CDR3 DNA follows: TGTGCCAGCAGCTTAGCGGGGGATGCGGGACAGGAACAGTGGGAGCAGTACTTC.

V is TRBV7-6 and J is TRBJ1-3, with 7 bases that match TRBD1. Germline V CDR1 and CDR2: SGHVS, FNYEAQ. The CDR3 totals 17 residues. J lost 0 bases, V lost 5 bases, and 10 bases had no gene match. The CDR3 loop is CASSRLRDRDSGNTIYF. The CDR3 DNA reads as TGTGCCAGCAGCCGCCTTCGGGACAGAGACTCTGGAAACACCATATATTTT.

The table lists this clone with a few counts. This rearrangement joins TRBV19 to TRBJ1-1, with D possibly TRBD1 on 5 matching bases. Germline loops: CDR1 LNHDA, CDR2 SQIVND (reference sequence). Trimming cost V 1 base and J 1 base, with 10 bases left between them. The CDR3 spans 15 residues. CDR3 bases: TGTGCCAGTAGTATAGCATCGACAGCGAACACTGAAGCTTTCTTT. It is translated as CASSIASTANTEAFF.

The J gene is TRBJ2-7, the V gene TRBV4-3; TRBD2 is a possible D gene (7 bases). CDR1 is LGHNA, CDR2 YSLEER, per germline. Trimming removed 1 base from V and 0 bases from J, with 16 bases in between. The CDR3 loop spans 17 amino acids. Here the CDR3 DNA reads TGCGCCAGCAGCCAAGCAGTGGGGGGGCTCAACTCCTACGAGCAGTACTTC. It is translated as CASSQAVGGLNSYEQYF.

The chain recombines TRBV5-1 with TRBJ2-3; D uncertain. Trimming cost V 4 bases and J 4 bases, with 10 bases left between them. The germline V gene has CDR1 SGHRS and CDR2 YFSETQ. This CDR3 contains 13 residues. The CDR3 nucleotides read TGCGCCAGCAGCGTTGGAGAGCCAGATACGCAGTATTTT. Translated, it gives CASSVGEPDTQYF.

This chain links TRBV10-3 with TRBJ1-2; 7 bases align to TRBD1. The CDR3 runs 14 residues. Losses at the gene ends were 6 bases for V and 2 bases for J; bases not matched to a gene: 6. Germline-derived CDR1 and CDR2 are ENHRY and SYGVKD. The CDR3 DNA follows: TGTGCCATCAGGTCCGGGACAGCGAACTATGGCTACACCTTC. Translated, it gives CAIRSGTANYGYTF.

The genes are TRBV10-2 and TRBJ1-3; D possibly corresponds to TRBD1 (6 bases). Germline CDR1 reads WSHSY; CDR2 reads SAAADI. Trimming removed 8 bases from V and 4 bases from J, with 21 bases in between. The CDR3 extends over 16 amino acids. The CDR3 loop reads CASCGGGGANGNTIYF. CDR3 sequence (DNA): TGCGCCAGCTGCGGAGGGGGGGGCGCAAACGGAAACACCATATATTTT.

V gene TRBV9 combines with J gene TRBJ2-7; TRBD2 matches at 14 bases. J lost 6 bases, V lost 0 bases, and 5 bases had no gene match. CDR3 length: 16 amino acids. Per germline, CDR1 SGDLS and CDR2 YYNGEE. The CDR3 nucleotides are TGTGCCAGCAGCGTAGTCGACGGACTAGCGGGAGGCGAGCAGTACTTC. Protein: CASSVVDGLAGGEQYF.

The chain couples TRBV5-6 to TRBJ2-1; D is perhaps TRBD1 (6 bases). V was cut by 3 bases and J by 3 bases, with 13 bases left in between. Germline V gene data show CDR1 as SGHDT and CDR2 as YYEEEE. This CDR3 has 15 residues. CDR3 residues: CASSSTGPRYNEQFF. The CDR3 DNA follows: TGTGCCAGCAGCTCCACAGGGCCCCGCTACAATGAGCAGTTCTTC.

The rearrangement uses TRBV27 and TRBJ1-4; 10 nucleotides match TRBD1. The CDR3 has 15 residues. From germline, CDR1 is MNHEY and CDR2 SMNVEV (reference sequence). The V gene end was trimmed by 6 bases and the J gene end by 7 bases; junction bases not matched to a gene: 8. The CDR3 nucleotides read TGTGCCAGCAGCCAAACCGGGACAGGGGTTGAAAAACTGTTTTTT. Its protein product is CASSQTGTGVEKLFF.

This sequence joins TRBV20-1 and TRBJ1-1; TRBD1 might be the D (5 bases). Per the germline V gene, CDR1 is DFQATT and CDR2 is SNEGSKA (reference sequence). Trimming removed 3 bases from V and 1 base from J, with 15 bases in between. CDR3 length equals 15 residues. The DNA for the CDR3 is TGCAGTGCTAGTAGGCCCGGGGGGTGGAACACTGAAGCTTTCTTT. This codes for CSASRPGGWNTEAFF.

The chain recombines TRBV6-5 with TRBJ2-2; 9 positions match TRBD2. The germline gives CDR1 MNHEY, CDR2 SVGAGI. The trim removed 6 bases at V and 5 bases at J, leaving 7 bases unmatched. The CDR3 extends over 15 amino acids. The CDR3 is CASSPLREGTGELFF. The CDR3 DNA reads TGTGCCAGCAGCCCCCTGCGGGAGGGAACCGGGGAGCTGTTTTTT.

The V and J genes are TRBV7-6 and TRBJ2-7; the match to TRBD2 covers 7 bases. The trim removed 0 bases at V and 6 bases at J, leaving 5 bases unmatched. CDR3 length: 14 amino acids. From germline, CDR1 is SGHVS and CDR2 FNYEAQ. CDR3 nucleotide sequence: TGTGCCAGCAGCTTAGCATCGGGGGGACGCGAGCAGTACTTC. As protein: CASSLASGGREQYF.

The chain couples TRBV27 to TRBJ1-4; 10 bases map to TRBD1. The CDR3 has 16 residues. From germline, CDR1 is MNHEY and CDR2 SMNVEV (reference sequence). After removal of 2 bases from V and 0 bases from J, the junction contained 0 bases not matched to a gene. The CDR3 is CASSLGTGATNEKLFF. The CDR3 bases are TGTGCCAGCAGTTTAGGGACAGGGGCAACTAATGAAAAACTGTTTTTT.

The chain combines TRBV6-1 with TRBJ2-1, with TRBD2 matching 9 bases. The CDR3 is made up of 15 amino acids. V lost 2 bases and J lost 6; bases outside the gene matches: 5. Germline CDR1 and CDR2: MNHNS and SASEGT. The CDR3 here is CASSETSGPPNEQFF. The CDR3 region has the DNA TGTGCCAGCAGTGAAACTAGCGGGCCTCCCAATGAGCAGTTCTTC.

A few counts support this clone. The genes are TRBV30 and TRBJ2-1; the match to TRBD2 covers 14 bases. V lost 3 bases and J lost 6; bases outside the gene matches: 4. The germline V gene encodes CDR1 GTSNPN and CDR2 SVGIG (reference sequence). This CDR3 comprises 15 residues. The CDR3 reads CAWRGGLAGANEQFF. DNA for the CDR3: TGTGCCTGGAGAGGGGGACTAGCGGGAGCCAATGAGCAGTTCTTC.

V gene TRBV19 combines with J gene TRBJ2-3, with 7 bases matching TRBD1. V shed 9 bases and J 2 bases; nucleotides not matched to a gene: 8. CDR3 length equals 14 residues. The germline gives CDR1 LNHDA, CDR2 SQIVND (reference sequence). CDR3 protein: CASGQAYHTDTQYF. CDR3 nucleotides: TGTGCCAGCGGACAGGCCTACCACACAGATACGCAGTATTTT.

The V and J genes are TRBV5-1 and TRBJ2-1; D may be TRBD1 (6 bases). The CDR3 runs to 13 residues. The ends were cut back, 2 bases at V and 15 bases at J, with 18 bases in the middle. In germline, CDR1 is SGHRS, CDR2 YFSETQ. DNA of the CDR3: TGCGCCAGCAGCTTTGGGCCGCAGGGGCCAGGGTTCTTC. Translating it yields CASSFGPQGPGFF.

The chain employs TRBV30 and TRBJ1-1; a possible D gene is TRBD1 (5 bases). Per the germline V gene, CDR1 is GTSNPN and CDR2 is SVGIG (reference sequence). The ends were cut back, 7 bases at V and 1 base at J, with 16 bases in the middle. The CDR3 covers 14 residues. The CDR3 region is CASRGIPGNTEAFF. The CDR3 coding sequence is TGTGCCTCTAGGGGCATACCGGGGAACACTGAAGCTTTCTTT.

CDR3 sequence: CASSVTPGGHEQYF. CDR3 in DNA: TGTGCCAGCAGCGTTACCCCAGGCGGGCACGAGCAGTACTTC. The J gene is TRBJ2-7, the V gene TRBV9, with D possibly being TRBD2 (5 bases). The CDR3 contains 14 residues. V was shortened by 2 bases and J by 5 bases, with 14 bases between the two germline ends. The germline CDR1 and CDR2 sequences are SGDLS and YYNGEE.

The chain is built from TRBV5-5 and TRBJ2-5; 7 bases map to TRBD1. With 4 bases clipped from V and 5 bases from J, the junction kept 17 bases outside the gene matches. CDR3 size: 17 residues. Germline CDR1 is SGHKS and CDR2 is YYEKEE (reference sequence). The CDR3 spells CASSRERDRVASETQYF. The CDR3 nucleotides are TGTGCCAGCAGCCGAGAAAGGGACAGAGTGGCCTCGGAGACCCAGTACTTC.

This clone has only one observation. V is TRBV3-1 (or the pseudogene TRBV3-2) and J is TRBJ2-5; weak D call: TRBD2 (6 bases). This CDR3 comprises 16 residues. CDR1 is LGHDT and CDR2 is YNNKEL in the germline V gene (reference sequence). V lost 1 base and J lost 4, with 16 bases in between. For the CDR3, the DNA is TGTGCCAGCAGCCAAGTTAGCGGAGAGGCCCCAGAGACCCAGTACTTC. Translating it yields CASSQVSGEAPETQYF.

The CDR3 is CATSDQQGIGELFF. The CDR3 DNA follows: TGTGCCACCAGTGACCAACAGGGAATCGGGGAGCTGTTTTTT. J is TRBJ2-2 and V is TRBV24-1; TRBD1 is a possible D gene (6 bases). Trimming shortened V by 4 bases and J by 7 bases, and 12 bases separated the two germline ends. This CDR3 is built from 14 residues. Germline assignment: CDR1 KGHDR and CDR2 SFDVKD.

V gene TRBV9 combines with J gene TRBJ1-1; the match to TRBD1 covers 7 bases. Per germline, CDR1 SGDLS and CDR2 YYNGEE. CDR3 size: 13 residues. V gave up 2 bases and J gave up 7 bases; unmatched junction bases: 5. Written as DNA, the CDR3 is TGTGCCAGCAGCGTTCGACAGGGAGGTGAAGCTTTCTTT. This sequence encodes CASSVRQGGEAFF.

The chain employs TRBV4-2 and TRBJ2-3; the match to TRBD2 covers 12 bases. V was pared by 3 bases and J by 3 bases, with 10 bases of the junction left unmatched. The CDR3 is made up of 18 amino acids. The germline gives CDR1 LGHNA, CDR2 YNFKEQ. For the CDR3, the DNA is TGTGCCAGCAGCCAGGGGCCGGGACTAGCGGGTGTAACAGATACGCAGTATTTT. Translated, it gives CASSQGPGLAGVTDTQYF.

This rearrangement joins TRBV11-2 to TRBJ2-1, with 10 bases matching TRBD2. The ends lost 4 bases at V and 0 bases at J; junction bases unmatched: 3. The CDR3 has 16 amino acids. From germline, CDR1 is SGHAT and CDR2 FQNNGV. The chain's CDR3 is CASSSLAGISYNEQFF. In nucleotides, the CDR3 is TGTGCCAGCAGCTCACTAGCGGGGATCTCCTACAATGAGCAGTTCTTC.

The V gene is TRBV6-6, the J gene TRBJ1-2, with TRBD1 as a possible D gene (5 bases). This CDR3 region has 13 residues. V lost 7 bases and J 8 bases, leaving 17 bases between the germline ends. Germline loops: CDR1 MNHNY, CDR2 SVGAGI (reference sequence). The CDR3 bases are TGTGCCAGCACCCTTGGGGCAGTCGGGGGCTACACCTTC. Translated, it gives CASTLGAVGGYTF.